This T cell receptor beta chain is drawn from a study of CD8 T cells in Susac syndrome. Reverse transcription of roughly 0.5 to 1 ug RNA was carried out with random hexamers. By means of immunoSEQ multiplex PCR, TCR beta CDR3 spanning 54 Vbeta and 13 Jbeta underwent amplification. MiXCR, applied by TCRdb to the immunoSEQ multiplex PCR reads, yields one record per CDR3 protein. This sample has about 140,000 distinct CDR3 sequences, with around 95% found just once. CDR3 length: 14 amino acids. Trimming took 2 bases from V and 1 from J, leaving 8 bases between them. Germline V lookup: CDR1 SGHRS, CDR2 YFSETQ. Recently defined diagnostic criteria for definite or probable disease were fulfilled by Susac syndrome patients.

The specimen was CD4+ T cells from PBMCs. The chain employs TRBV5-1 and TRBJ2-3; the D is unclear. This TCR came from a human donor with Susac syndrome. CDR3: CASSLTLGTDTQYF. Written as DNA, the CDR3 is TGCGCCAGCAGCTTAACCCTAGGCACAGATACGCAGTATTTT. Variable domain in full (rest from reference TRBV5-1 and TRBJ2-3): KAGVTQTPRYLIKTRGQQVTLSCSPISGHRSVSWYQQTPGQGLQFLFEYFSETQRNKGNFPGRFSGRQFSNSRSEMNVSTLELGDSALYLCASSLTLGTDTQYFGPGTRLTVL.